Listed here are 5 T cell receptor beta chains from one sample, sequenced in a study of T cell changes during pregnancy in multiple sclerosis. Here immunoSEQ multiplex PCR was the method, and the copy in TCRdb shows in-frame clones only, minus some. This table holds around 30,000 clones, 87% found once. This sample comprised CD8+ T cells from peripheral blood mononuclear cells, obtained in the first trimester of pregnancy. These receptors were obtained from a female donor with multiple sclerosis, enrolled in a pregnancy study.

This clone is termed medium-sized. The genes are TRBV5-1 and TRBJ1-1; TRBD1 matches 8 bases. With 3 bases clipped from V and 0 bases from J, the junction kept 4 bases outside the gene matches. Germline-derived CDR1 and CDR2 are SGHRS and YFSETQ. The CDR3 runs 15 residues. The CDR3 protein is CASSYETGVNTEAFF. The DNA of the CDR3 is TGCGCCAGCAGCTACGAGACAGGGGTGAACACTGAAGCTTTCTTT.

The chain has TRBV6-5 and TRBJ2-2, with D perhaps TRBD2 (6 bases). CDR1 is MNHEY, CDR2 SVGAGI, per germline. The CDR3 has 15 amino acids. Trimming took 6 bases from V and 4 from J, leaving 15 bases between them. The CDR3 DNA sequence: TGTGCCAGCAGAGTGGTAGAGGAGGGCACCGGGGAGCTGTTTTTT. Protein product: CASRVVEEGTGELFF.

V is TRBV6-4 and J is TRBJ1-4; 7 bases are shared with TRBD1. The CDR3 consists of 17 residues. Germline V gene lookup returns CDR1 MRHNA and CDR2 SNTAGT. Unmatched junction bases numbered 12, after V lost 3 bases and J lost 5 bases. CDR3 region: CASSERRQGWGNEKLFF. The CDR3 bases are TGTGCCAGCAGTGAGCGCCGACAGGGTTGGGGGAATGAAAAACTGTTTTTT.

The rearrangement links TRBV18 to TRBJ2-7; the D gene is possibly TRBD2 (6 bases). The CDR3 totals 13 residues. V dropped 3 bases and J dropped 6 bases, with 12 bases sitting between them. CDR1 is KGHSH and CDR2 is LQKENI in the germline V gene. Here the CDR3 reads CASSPDIAVEQYF. In DNA, the CDR3 is TGTGCCAGCTCACCCGACATAGCGGTCGAGCAGTACTTC.

The DNA of the CDR3 is TGTGCCAGCAGTGAATCGTCGGACAGCTCCTACGAGCAGTACTTC. This gives the protein CASSESSDSSYEQYF. This chain uses TRBV25-1 with TRBJ2-7; possible D gene TRBD1, 6 bases. CDR1 is MGHDK, CDR2 SYGVNS, per germline. Trimming cost V 1 base and J 0 bases, with 10 bases left between them. The CDR3 is 15 residues long.